Listed below are T cell receptor beta chains from one sample, sequenced in a study of T cells in Graves' hyperthyroidism and ophthalmopathy. One entry per CDR3 protein results from TCRdb running MiXCR on the multiplex PCR reads. The profile shows about 520,000 distinct CDR3 sequences, around 24% of them singletons. Sequenced input: blood. The receptors come from a woman younger than 45 with Graves' ophthalmopathy. CDR3s include the opening cysteine and the closing phenylalanine or tryptophan. The D gene is left open where the match is weak. Not all rows give a size; the values are once, few, many and, for expanded clones, a class.

abundance	v_gene	d_gene	j_gene	len	CDR3nt	CDR3aa
few	TRBV15	NA	TRBJ1-5	15	TGTGCCACCAGCAGAGATCGGGCCGTCGGTCAGCCCCAGCATTTT	CATSRDRAVGQPQHF
NA	TRBV11-2	TRBD2	TRBJ2-2	16	TGTGCCAGCAGCATCACTAGCGGAGTCAACACCGGGGAGCTGTTTTTT	CASSITSGVNTGELFF
many	TRBV27	NA	TRBJ1-1	14	TGTGCCAGCAGTTTATATCAGGGACCCACTGAAGCTTTCTTT	CASSLYQGPTEAFF
NA	TRBV9	NA	TRBJ1-1	14	TGTGCCAGCAGCGTAGTAGAGGCTAACACTGAAGCTTTCTTT	CASSVVEANTEAFF
many	TRBV18	NA	TRBJ2-2	16	TGTGCCAGCTCACCACCGAGGCGGTGGTACACCGGGGAGCTGTTTTTT	CASSPPRRWYTGELFF
many	TRBV12-3/TRBV12-4	NA	TRBJ1-2	16	TGTGCCAGCAGTTCCTCAACCCGGGGGCCTCCCTATGGCTACACCTTC	CASSSSTRGPPYGYTF
many	TRBV6-2/TRBV6-3	NA	TRBJ2-6	15	TGTGCCAGCAGTTCGGGGGACTCTGGGGCCAACGTCCTGACTTTC	CASSSGDSGANVLTF
many	TRBV13	NA	TRBJ2-7	14	TGTGCCAGCAGCTTAGGGACGGGGTCCCTCGAGCAGTACTTC	CASSLGTGSLEQYF
many	TRBV2	NA	TRBJ2-2	16	TGTGCCAGCAGTGGGGACTTCTCCGCGAACACCGGGGAGCTGTTTTTT	CASSGDFSANTGELFF
NA	TRBV18	TRBD1	TRBJ1-1	16	TGTGCCAGCTCATCCCGACAGGGCCAAAAGGACACTGAAGCTTTCTTT	CASSSRQGQKDTEAFF
NA	TRBV15	TRBD1	TRBJ2-7	16	TGTGCCACCAGCAGAGGTCTCAGACAGGGGTCCTACGAGCAGTACTTC	CATSRGLRQGSYEQYF
NA	TRBV14	TRBD1	TRBJ2-7	14	TGTGCCAGCAGCCCTAACAGGGGGGCCATCAAGCAGTACTTC	CASSPNRGAIKQYF
NA	TRBV20-1	NA	TRBJ1-1	14	TGCAGTGCTAGAGATCGTCAGGGGTACACTGAAGCTTTCTTT	CSARDRQGYTEAFF
many	TRBV12-3/TRBV12-4	TRBD2	TRBJ2-5	16	TGTGCCAGCAGTTTTGAGCGGGGCCCCTACCAAGAGACCCAGTACTTC	CASSFERGPYQETQYF
many	TRBV12-5	NA	TRBJ2-5	11	TGTGCTAGTTTGGCGCAAGAGACCCAGTACTTC	CASLAQETQYF
many	TRBV6-1	NA	TRBJ1-6	15	TGTGCCAGCAGTGAACAGAGCTCCTATAATTCACCCCTCCACTTT	CASSEQSSYNSPLHF
once	TRBV20-1	NA	TRBJ1-2	12	TGCAGTGCTATTAAAGACAGCTACGGCTACACCTTC	CSAIKDSYGYTF
NA	TRBV11-2	NA	TRBJ2-7	15	TGTGCCAGCAGCCTCCACATAGCGGAGATCTACGAGCAGTACTTC	CASSLHIAEIYEQYF
many	TRBV12-3/TRBV12-4	NA	TRBJ2-2	16	TGTGCCAGCCTTCCCAGTTGGAGTAGATTTGCCGGGGAGCTGTTTTTT	CASLPSWSRFAGELFF
NA	TRBV20-1	NA	TRBJ2-5	14	TGCAGTGCTAGGTGGTCCGGCAGGGCTGGGACCCAGTACTTC	CSARWSGRAGTQYF
few	TRBV6-1	TRBD2	TRBJ2-5	19	TGTGCCAGCAGTGAAGCGCTCAAGCGGGGGGGCCCTTTGGTGGAGACCCAGTACTTC	CASSEALKRGGPLVETQYF
NA	TRBV6-1	TRBD2	TRBJ2-7	14	TGTGCCAGCAGGACGGGACTAGATCCCTACGAGCAGTACTTC	CASRTGLDPYEQYF